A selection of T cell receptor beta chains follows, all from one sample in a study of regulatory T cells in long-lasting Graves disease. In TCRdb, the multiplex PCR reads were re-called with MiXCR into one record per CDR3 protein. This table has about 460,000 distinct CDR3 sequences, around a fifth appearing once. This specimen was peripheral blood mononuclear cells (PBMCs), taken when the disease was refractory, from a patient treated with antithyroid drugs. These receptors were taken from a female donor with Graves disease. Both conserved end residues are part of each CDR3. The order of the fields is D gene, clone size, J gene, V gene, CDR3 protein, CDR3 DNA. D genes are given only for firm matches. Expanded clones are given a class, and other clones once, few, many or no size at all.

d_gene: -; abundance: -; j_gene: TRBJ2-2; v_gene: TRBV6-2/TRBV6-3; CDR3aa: CASSFRVSGRFHTGELFF; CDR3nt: TGTGCCAGCAGTTTCCGGGTGAGCGGAAGATTTCACACCGGGGAGCTGTTTTTT
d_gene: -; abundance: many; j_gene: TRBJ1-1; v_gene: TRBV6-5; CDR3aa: CASSYSANTEAFF; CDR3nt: TGTGCCAGCAGTTACTCGGCGAACACTGAAGCTTTCTTT
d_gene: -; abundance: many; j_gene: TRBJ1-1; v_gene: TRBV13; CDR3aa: CASSLERRNTEAFF; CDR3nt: TGTGCCAGCAGCTTAGAGAGGAGGAACACTGAAGCTTTCTTT
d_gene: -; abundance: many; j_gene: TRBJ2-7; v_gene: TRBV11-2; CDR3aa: CASSLSASYEQYF; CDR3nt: TGTGCCAGCAGTCTATCCGCCTCCTACGAGCAGTACTTC
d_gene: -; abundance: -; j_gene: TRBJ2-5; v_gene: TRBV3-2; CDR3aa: CASSQQTGQETQYF; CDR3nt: TGTGCCAGCAGCCAACAGACAGGACAAGAGACCCAGTACTTC
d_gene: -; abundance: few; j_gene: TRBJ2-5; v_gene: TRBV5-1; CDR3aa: CASSSGAWETQYF; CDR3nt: TGCGCCAGCAGCTCAGGGGCGTGGGAGACCCAGTACTTC
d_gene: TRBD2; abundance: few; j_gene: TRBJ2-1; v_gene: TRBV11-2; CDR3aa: CASSLLAGASNEQFF; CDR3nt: TGTGCCAGCAGCTTACTAGCGGGGGCTTCCAATGAGCAGTTCTTC
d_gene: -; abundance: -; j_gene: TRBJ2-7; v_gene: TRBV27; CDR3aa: CASSFSSSTYEQYF; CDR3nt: TGTGCCAGCAGTTTTTCCAGCAGCACCTACGAGCAGTACTTC
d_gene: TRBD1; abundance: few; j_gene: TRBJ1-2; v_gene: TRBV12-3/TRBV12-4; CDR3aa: CTSSLGTGGANHGYTF; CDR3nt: TGTACCAGCAGTTTGGGAACAGGGGGCGCGAATCACGGCTACACCTTC
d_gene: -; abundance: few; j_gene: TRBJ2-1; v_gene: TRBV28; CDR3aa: CASSLVQENNEQFF; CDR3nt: TGTGCCAGCAGTTTGGTACAGGAAAACAATGAGCAGTTCTTC
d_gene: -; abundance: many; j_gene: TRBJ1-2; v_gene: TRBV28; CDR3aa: CASSEDGFHGYTF; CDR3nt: TGTGCCAGCAGCGAGGACGGGTTCCATGGCTACACCTTC
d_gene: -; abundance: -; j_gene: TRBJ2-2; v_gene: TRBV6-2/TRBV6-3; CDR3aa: CASSYAAEARTGELFF; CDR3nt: TGTGCCAGCAGTTACGCAGCCGAAGCGCGTACCGGGGAGCTGTTTTTT
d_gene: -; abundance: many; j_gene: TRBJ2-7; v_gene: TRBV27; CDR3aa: CASSDAPEQYF; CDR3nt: TGTGCCAGCAGCGACGCGCCCGAGCAGTACTTC
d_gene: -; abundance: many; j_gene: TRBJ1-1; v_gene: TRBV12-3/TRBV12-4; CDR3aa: CASSPTSEAFF; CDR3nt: TGTGCCAGCAGTCCGACCTCTGAAGCTTTCTTT
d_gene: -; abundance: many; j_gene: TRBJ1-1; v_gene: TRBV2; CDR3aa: CASSGGGTEAFF; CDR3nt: TGTGCCAGCAGTGGGGGAGGAACTGAAGCTTTCTTT
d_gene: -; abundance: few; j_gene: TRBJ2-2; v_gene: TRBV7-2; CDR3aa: CASSLRRGGELFF; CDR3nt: TGTGCCAGCAGCTTGAGGCGTGGAGGGGAGCTGTTTTTT
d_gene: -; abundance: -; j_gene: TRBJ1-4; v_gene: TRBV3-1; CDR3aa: CASSQDEKLFF; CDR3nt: TGTGCCAGCAGCCAAGATGAAAAACTGTTTTTT
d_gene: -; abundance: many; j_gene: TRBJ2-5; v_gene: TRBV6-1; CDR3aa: CASSELRGPDYQETQYF; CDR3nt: TGTGCCAGCAGTGAACTACGAGGGCCGGATTACCAAGAGACCCAGTACTTC
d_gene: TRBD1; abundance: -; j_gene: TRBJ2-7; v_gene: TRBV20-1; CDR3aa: CSADRDRVAEEQYF; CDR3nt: TGCAGTGCAGACCGGGACAGGGTTGCCGAGGAGCAGTACTTC
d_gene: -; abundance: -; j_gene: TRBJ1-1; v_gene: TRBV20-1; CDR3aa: CSAIPGTVNTEAFF; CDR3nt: TGCAGTGCTATCCCCGGGACGGTGAACACTGAAGCTTTCTTT
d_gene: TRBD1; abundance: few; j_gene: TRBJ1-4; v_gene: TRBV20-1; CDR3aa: CSARRAPGGADEKLFF; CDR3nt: TGCAGTGCTAGAAGGGCCCCAGGGGGCGCGGATGAAAAACTGTTTTTT
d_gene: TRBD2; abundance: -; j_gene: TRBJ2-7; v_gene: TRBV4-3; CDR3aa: CASSQVGLAGAEQYF; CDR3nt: TGCGCCAGCAGCCAAGTGGGTCTAGCGGGAGCCGAGCAGTACTTC
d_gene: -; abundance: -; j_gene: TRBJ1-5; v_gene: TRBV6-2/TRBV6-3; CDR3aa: CASRNPGTRGNQPQHF; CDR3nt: TGTGCCAGCAGAAATCCCGGGACAAGGGGCAATCAGCCCCAGCATTTT
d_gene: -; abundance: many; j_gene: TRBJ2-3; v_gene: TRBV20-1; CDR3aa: CSAEGATDTQYF; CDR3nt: TGCAGCGCAGAAGGGGCGACAGATACGCAGTATTTT
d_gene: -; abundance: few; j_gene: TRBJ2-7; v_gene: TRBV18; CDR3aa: CASSLRDATAREQYF; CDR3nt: TGTGCCAGCTCACTCCGGGACGCAACGGCCCGCGAGCAGTACTTC
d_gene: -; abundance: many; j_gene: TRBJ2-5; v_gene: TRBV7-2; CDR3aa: CASSLAGIAETQYF; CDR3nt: TGTGCCAGCAGCTTAGCGGGGATTGCGGAGACCCAGTACTTC
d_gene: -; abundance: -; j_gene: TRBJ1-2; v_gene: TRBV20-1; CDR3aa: CSADDRVYGYTF; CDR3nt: TGCAGTGCAGATGACAGAGTCTATGGCTACACCTTC
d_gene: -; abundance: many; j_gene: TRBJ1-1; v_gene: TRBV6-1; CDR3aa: CASSAGSEAFF; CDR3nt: TGTGCCAGCAGTGCAGGGTCCGAAGCTTTCTTT
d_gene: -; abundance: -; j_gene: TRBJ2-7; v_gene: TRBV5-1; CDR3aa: CASSLAGDGEQYF; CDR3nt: TGCGCCAGCAGCTTGGCTGGGGATGGCGAGCAGTACTTC
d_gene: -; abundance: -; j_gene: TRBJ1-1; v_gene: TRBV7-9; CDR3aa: CASSLSYRNTEAFF; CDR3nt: TGTGCCAGCAGCCTTAGTTATAGGAACACTGAAGCTTTCTTT
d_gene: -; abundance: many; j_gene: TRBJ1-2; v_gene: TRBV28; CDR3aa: CASSFGLNYGYTF; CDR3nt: TGTGCCAGCAGTTTCGGGTTGAACTATGGCTACACCTTC
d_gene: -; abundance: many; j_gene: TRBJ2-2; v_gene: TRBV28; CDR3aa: CASGFGVNTGELFF; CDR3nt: TGTGCCAGCGGATTCGGTGTTAACACCGGGGAGCTGTTTTTT
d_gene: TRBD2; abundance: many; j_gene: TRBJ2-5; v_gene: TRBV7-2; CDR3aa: CASSHTSGGTEETQYF; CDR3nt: TGTGCCAGCAGCCACACTAGCGGGGGAACGGAAGAGACCCAGTACTTC
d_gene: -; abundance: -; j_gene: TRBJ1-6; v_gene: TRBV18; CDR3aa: CASSPSGGEESPLHF; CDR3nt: TGTGCCAGCTCACCATCAGGAGGGGAGGAATCACCCCTCCACTTT
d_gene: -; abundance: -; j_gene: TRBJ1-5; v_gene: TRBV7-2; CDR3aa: CASSLTVQPQHF; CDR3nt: TGTGCCAGCAGCCTTACCGTACAGCCCCAGCATTTT
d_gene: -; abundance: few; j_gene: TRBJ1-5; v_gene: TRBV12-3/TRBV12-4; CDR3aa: CASSLQRRNQPQHF; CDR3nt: TGTGCCAGCAGCTTACAGCGGAGGAATCAGCCCCAGCATTTT
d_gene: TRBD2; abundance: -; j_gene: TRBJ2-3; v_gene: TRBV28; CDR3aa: CASSIQASGGKWEDTQYF; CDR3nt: TGTGCCAGCAGTATACAGGCCAGCGGGGGGAAGTGGGAAGATACGCAGTATTTT